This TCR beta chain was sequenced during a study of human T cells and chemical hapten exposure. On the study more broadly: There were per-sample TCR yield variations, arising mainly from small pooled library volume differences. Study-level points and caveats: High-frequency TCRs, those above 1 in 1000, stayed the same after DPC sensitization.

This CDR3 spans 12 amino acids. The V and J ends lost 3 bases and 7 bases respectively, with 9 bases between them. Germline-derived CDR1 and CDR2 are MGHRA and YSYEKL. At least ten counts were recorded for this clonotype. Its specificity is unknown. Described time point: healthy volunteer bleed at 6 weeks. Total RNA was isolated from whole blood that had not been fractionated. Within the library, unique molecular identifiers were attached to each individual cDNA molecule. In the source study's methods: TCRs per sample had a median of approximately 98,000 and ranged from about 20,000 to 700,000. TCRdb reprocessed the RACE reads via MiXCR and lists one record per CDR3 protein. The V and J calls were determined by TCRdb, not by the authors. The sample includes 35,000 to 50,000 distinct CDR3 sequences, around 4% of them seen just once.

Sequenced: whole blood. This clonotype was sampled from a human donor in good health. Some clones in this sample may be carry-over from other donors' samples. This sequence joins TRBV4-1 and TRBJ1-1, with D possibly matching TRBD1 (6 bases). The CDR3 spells CASSQGGGEAFF. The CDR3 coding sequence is TGCGCCAGCAGCCAGGGGGGCGGTGAAGCTTTCTTT.